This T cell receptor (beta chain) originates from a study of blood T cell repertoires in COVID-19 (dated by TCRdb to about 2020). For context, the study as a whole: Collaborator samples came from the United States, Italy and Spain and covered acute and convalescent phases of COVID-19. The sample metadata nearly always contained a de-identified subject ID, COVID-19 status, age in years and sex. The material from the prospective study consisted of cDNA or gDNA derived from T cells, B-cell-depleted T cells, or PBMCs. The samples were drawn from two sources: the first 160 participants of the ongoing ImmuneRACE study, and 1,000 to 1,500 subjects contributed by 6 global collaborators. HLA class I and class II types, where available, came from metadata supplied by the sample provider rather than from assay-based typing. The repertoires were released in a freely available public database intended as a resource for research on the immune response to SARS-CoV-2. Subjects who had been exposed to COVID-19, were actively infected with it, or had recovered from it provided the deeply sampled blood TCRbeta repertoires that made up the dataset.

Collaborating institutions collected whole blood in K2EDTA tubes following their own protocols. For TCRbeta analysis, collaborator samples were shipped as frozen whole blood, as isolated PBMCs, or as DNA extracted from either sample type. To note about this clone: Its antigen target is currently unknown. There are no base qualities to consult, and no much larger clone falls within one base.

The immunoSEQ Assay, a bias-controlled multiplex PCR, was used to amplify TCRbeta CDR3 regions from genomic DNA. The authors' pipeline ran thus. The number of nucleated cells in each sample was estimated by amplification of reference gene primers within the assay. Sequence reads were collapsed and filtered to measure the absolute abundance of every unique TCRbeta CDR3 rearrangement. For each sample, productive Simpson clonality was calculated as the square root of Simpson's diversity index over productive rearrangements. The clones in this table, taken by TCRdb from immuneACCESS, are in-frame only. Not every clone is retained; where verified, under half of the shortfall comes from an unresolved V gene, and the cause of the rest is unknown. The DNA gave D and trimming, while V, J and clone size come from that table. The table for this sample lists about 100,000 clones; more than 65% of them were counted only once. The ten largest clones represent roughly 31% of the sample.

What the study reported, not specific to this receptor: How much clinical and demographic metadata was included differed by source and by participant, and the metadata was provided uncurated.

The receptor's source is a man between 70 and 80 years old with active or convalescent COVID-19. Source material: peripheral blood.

The CDR3 loop reads CASSRDRKYEQYF. The DNA sequence follows: TGTGCCAGCAGCAGGGACAGAAAATACGAGCAGTACTTC. This sequence uses TRBV6-5 and TRBJ2-7; 7 middle bases align to TRBD1. After removal of 6 bases from V and 4 bases from J, the junction retains 6 bases not matched to a gene. Its CDR3 holds 13 amino acids, cysteine through phenylalanine. The only DNA kept is the CDR3, 39 bases in frame from the first base. The germline V gene sets CDR1 to MNHEY and CDR2 to SVGAGI.